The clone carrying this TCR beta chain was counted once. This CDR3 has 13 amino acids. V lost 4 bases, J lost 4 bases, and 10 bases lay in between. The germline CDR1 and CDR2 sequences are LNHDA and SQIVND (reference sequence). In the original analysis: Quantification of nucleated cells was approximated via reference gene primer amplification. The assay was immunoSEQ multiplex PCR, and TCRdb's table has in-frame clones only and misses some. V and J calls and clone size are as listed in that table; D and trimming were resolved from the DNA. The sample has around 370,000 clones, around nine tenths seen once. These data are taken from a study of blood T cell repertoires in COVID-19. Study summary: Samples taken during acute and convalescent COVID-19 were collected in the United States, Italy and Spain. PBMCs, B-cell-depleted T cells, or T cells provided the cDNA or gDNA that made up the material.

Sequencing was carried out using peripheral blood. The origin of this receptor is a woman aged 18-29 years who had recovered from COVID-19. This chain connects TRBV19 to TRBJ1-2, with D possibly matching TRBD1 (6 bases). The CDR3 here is CASSTGAGYGYTF. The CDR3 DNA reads TGTGCCAGTAGTACAGGGGCCGGCTATGGCTACACCTTC.